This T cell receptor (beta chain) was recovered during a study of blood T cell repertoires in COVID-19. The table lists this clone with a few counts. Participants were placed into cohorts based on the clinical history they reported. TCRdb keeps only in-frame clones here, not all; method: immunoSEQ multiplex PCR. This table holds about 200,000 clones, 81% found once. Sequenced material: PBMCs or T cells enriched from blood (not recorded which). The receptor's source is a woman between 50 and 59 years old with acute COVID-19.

This CDR3 reads CASSLVSYSNQPQHF. CDR3 sequence (DNA): TGTGCCAGCAGCTTAGTCAGTTATAGCAATCAGCCCCAGCATTTT. The gene calls are TRBV7-2 and TRBJ1-5; D uncertain. This CDR3 spans 15 amino acids. V dropped 1 base and J dropped 0 bases, with 7 bases sitting between them. In germline, CDR1 is SGHTA, CDR2 FQGNSA.